The next 8 T cell receptor beta chains were all read from a single sample in a study of T cell changes during pregnancy in multiple sclerosis. The protocol was immunoSEQ multiplex PCR, while the TCRdb copy is restricted to in-frame clones and leaves out a portion. Altogether approximately 80,000 clones are present, 90% to 95% being singletons, with the ten largest covering roughly 0.9%. The sample consisted of peripheral blood, taken in the second trimester of pregnancy. All receptors come from a female donor in good health, enrolled as a control in a pregnancy study.

This clone is a singleton in its sample. The genes are TRBV27 and TRBJ1-1; D call uncertain. This CDR3 is built from 15 residues. Trimming stripped 0 bases from V and 8 bases from J, with 16 bases between. Germline-derived CDR1 and CDR2 are MNHEY and SMNVEV (reference sequence). The CDR3 DNA is TGTGCCAGCAGTTTATCGCTCGGTTCACTCAAGGAAGCTTTCTTT. As protein: CASSLSLGSLKEAFF.

This rearrangement joins TRBV27 to TRBJ2-1; 9 bases agree with TRBD2. The CDR3 has 13 amino acids. Per germline, CDR1 MNHEY and CDR2 SMNVEV (reference sequence). The ends lost 8 bases at V and 8 bases at J; junction bases unmatched: 7. The DNA for the CDR3 is TGTGCCAGCCACACGGGACTAGCTCATGAGCAGTTCTTC. It encodes CASHTGLAHEQFF.

This sequence joins TRBV7-8 and TRBJ2-5; TRBD1 matches 10 bases. CDR3 length equals 14 residues. Trimming cost V 5 bases and J 6 bases; bases outside gene matches: 6. Germline loops: CDR1 SGHVS, CDR2 FQNEAQ. In DNA, the CDR3 is TGTGCCAGCAGCCAGACAGGGGGCGCGAAGACCCAGTACTTC. This codes for CASSQTGGAKTQYF.

The V call is TRBV5-6, the J call TRBJ2-7; maybe TRBD1 (6 bases). The CDR3 length is 12 residues. Per the germline V gene, CDR1 is SGHDT and CDR2 is YYEEEE. Trimming pared 4 bases from V and 5 bases from J, leaving 10 bases between. The CDR3 nucleotides read TGTGCCAGCAGCACAGCAGGGGACGAGCAGTACTTC. Translating it yields CASSTAGDEQYF.

This clone was counted a single time. The chain is built from TRBV2 and TRBJ2-1; D gene uncertain. Germline V gene lookup returns CDR1 SNHLY and CDR2 FYNNEI. Trimming left V 4 bases short and J 7 bases short, with 20 bases between. The CDR3 runs 16 residues. The CDR3 spells CASSAFSPKVGNEQFF. CDR3 bases: TGTGCCAGCAGTGCATTTAGCCCCAAGGTCGGAAATGAGCAGTTCTTC.

The chain is built from TRBV2 and TRBJ1-5; no clear D. Germline CDR1 SNHLY, CDR2 FYNNEI. This CDR3 is 15 amino acids long. The V end was cut by 3 bases, the J end by 5 bases, with 14 bases between. CDR3 nucleotide sequence: TGTGCCAGCAGTGACGGCAGTCTAGTCCATCAGCCCCAGCATTTT. The encoded protein is CASSDGSLVHQPQHF.

The CDR3 DNA is TGTGCCAGCAGTGCCGGACTAGCGGGAACCGCAGATACGCAGTATTTT. Protein sequence: CASSAGLAGTADTQYF. The rearrangement uses TRBV6-1 and TRBJ2-3; 12 nucleotides match TRBD2. The germline V gene encodes CDR1 MNHNS and CDR2 SASEGT. The CDR3 has 16 residues. V was pared by 4 bases and J by 4 bases, with 6 bases of the junction left unmatched.

The gene calls are TRBV4-1 and TRBJ2-7, with TRBD1 matching over 10 bases. In germline, CDR1 is MGHRA, CDR2 YSYEKL. The V and J ends lost 3 bases and 7 bases, in that order; junction bases with no gene match: 12. The CDR3 has 16 residues. CDR3 loop: CASSQGWGQGKGEQYF. The CDR3 coding sequence is TGCGCCAGCAGCCAGGGGTGGGGACAGGGGAAAGGGGAGCAGTACTTC.